This record covers a single T cell receptor beta chain. Its target is not known. The read finishes 3 residues shy of the CDR3 end, and the germline J gene is used to complete it. The sample is drawn from a study of T cells in women clearing cervical HPV infection. MY09/MY11 PCR detected cervical HPV DNA; dot-blot assigned genotypes. Germline V gene data show CDR1 as WSHSY and CDR2 as SAAADI. CDR3 length equals 17 residues. V was trimmed by 6 bases and J by 0 bases, leaving 20 bases between them. Libraries were prepared by immunoSEQ multiplex PCR; TCRdb keeps only in-frame clonotypes and omits some of them. Its clone listing holds fewer than 30,000 clones. Findings of the study overall: TRBV6-7 relative abundance averaged 0.11% in cases and 0.15% to 0.2% in controls. CIN3+ cases had significantly higher TCR repertoire richness than controls, but evenness did not differ.

The sequenced sample consisted of blood buffy coat. The chain employs TRBV10-2 and TRBJ1-1; no definite D call. The sequence was obtained from a woman aged 18-70 years with a cervical HPV16 infection that either progressed to CIN3+ or cleared (not recorded which). CDR3 DNA, as far as it was read: TGCGCCAGCAGCCGATCGAGGCAAAGGGCAATGAACACTGAA. Amino acid sequence: CASSRSRQRAMNTE. The whole CDR3 protein reads CASSRSRQRAMNTEAFF.